A few counts support the clone carrying this TCR beta chain. This sample is drawn from a study of T cells after yellow fever vaccination. Germline CDR1 and CDR2: LGHNA and YNFKEQ. This CDR3 has 13 amino acids. V was trimmed by 0 bases and J by 10 bases, leaving 12 bases between them. TCRdb itself ran the 5' RACE reads through MiXCR, one entry per CDR3 protein. The sample lists some 220,000 distinct CDR3 sequences, 2.5% to 3.5% occurring once. J is TRBJ2-5 and V is TRBV4-2; D gene uncertain. This specimen was CD4+ T cells sorted from PBMCs, taken 10 days after the yellow fever booster vaccination. The TCR was taken from a man younger than 35 who received the YFV17D yellow fever vaccine. The CDR3 sequence: CASSQEYGRDQYF. For the CDR3, the DNA is TGTGCCAGCAGCCAAGAATATGGGCGAGACCAGTACTTC.